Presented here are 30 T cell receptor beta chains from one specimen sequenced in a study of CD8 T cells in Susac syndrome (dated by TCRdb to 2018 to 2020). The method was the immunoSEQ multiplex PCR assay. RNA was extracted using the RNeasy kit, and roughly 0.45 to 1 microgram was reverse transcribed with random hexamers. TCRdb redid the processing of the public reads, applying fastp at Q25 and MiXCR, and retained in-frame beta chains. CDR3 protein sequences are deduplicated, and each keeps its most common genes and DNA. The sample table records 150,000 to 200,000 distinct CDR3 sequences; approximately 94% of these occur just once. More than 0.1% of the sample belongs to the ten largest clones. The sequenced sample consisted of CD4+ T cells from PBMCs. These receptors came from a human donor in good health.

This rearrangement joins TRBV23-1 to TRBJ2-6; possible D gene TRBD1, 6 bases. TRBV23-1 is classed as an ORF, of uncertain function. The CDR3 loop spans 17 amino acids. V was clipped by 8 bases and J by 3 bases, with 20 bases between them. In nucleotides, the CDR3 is TGCGCCAGCGGCAGAGGGACATTAGGACTTGGGGCCAACGTCCTGACTTTC. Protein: CASGRGTLGLGANVLTF.

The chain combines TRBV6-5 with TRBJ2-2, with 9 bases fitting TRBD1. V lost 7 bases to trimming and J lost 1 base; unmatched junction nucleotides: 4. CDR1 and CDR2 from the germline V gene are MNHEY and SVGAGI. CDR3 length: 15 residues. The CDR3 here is CASKDRGGNTGELFF. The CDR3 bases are TGTGCCAGCAAGGACAGGGGCGGGAACACCGGGGAGCTGTTTTTT.

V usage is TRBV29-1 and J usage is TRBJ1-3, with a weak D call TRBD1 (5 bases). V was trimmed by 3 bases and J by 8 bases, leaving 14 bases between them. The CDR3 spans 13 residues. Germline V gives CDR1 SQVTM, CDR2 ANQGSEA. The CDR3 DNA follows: TGCAGCGTTGAGGGGGTACTTGGGGACACCATATATTTT. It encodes CSVEGVLGDTIYF. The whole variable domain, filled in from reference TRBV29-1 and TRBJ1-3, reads SAVISQKPSRDICQRGTSLTIQCQVDSQVTMMFWYRQQPGQSLTLIATANQGSEATYESGFVIDKFPISRPNLTFSTLTVSNMSPEDSSIYLCSVEGVLGDTIYFGEGSWLTVV.

CDR3: CSARIQNYEQYF. As DNA, the CDR3 is TGCAGTGCTAGAATCCAGAACTACGAGCAGTACTTC. V gene TRBV20-1 combines with J gene TRBJ2-7; D is undetermined. CDR3 length: 12 amino acids. In germline, CDR1 is DFQATT, CDR2 SNEGSKA (reference sequence). Trimming took 2 bases from V and 3 from J, leaving 8 bases between them.

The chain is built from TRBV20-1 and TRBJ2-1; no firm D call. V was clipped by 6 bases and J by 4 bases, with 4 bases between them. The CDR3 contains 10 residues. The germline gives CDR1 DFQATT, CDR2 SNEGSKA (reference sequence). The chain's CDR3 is CSAEYNEQFF. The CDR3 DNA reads TGCAGTGCGGAGTACAATGAGCAGTTCTTC.

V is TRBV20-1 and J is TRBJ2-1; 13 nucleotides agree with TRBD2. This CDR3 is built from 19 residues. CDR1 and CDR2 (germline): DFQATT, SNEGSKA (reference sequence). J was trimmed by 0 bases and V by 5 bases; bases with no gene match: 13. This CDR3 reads CSARPATSGRFSSYNEQFF. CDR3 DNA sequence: TGCAGTGCTCGCCCCGCGACTAGCGGGAGGTTTAGCTCCTACAATGAGCAGTTCTTC.

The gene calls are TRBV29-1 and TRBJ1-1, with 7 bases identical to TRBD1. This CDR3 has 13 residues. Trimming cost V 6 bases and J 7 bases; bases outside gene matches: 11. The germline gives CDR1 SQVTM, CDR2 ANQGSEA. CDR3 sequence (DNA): TGCAGCGTCCGACAGGGTGTAATCGGTGAAGCTTTCTTT. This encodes CSVRQGVIGEAFF.

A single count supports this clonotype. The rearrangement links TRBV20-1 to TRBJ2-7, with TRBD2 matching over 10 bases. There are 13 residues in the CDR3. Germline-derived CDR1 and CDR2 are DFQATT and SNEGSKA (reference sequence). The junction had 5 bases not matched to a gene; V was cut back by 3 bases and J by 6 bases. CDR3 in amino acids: CSASSGRAREQYF. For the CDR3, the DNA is TGCAGTGCTAGCAGCGGGAGGGCCCGCGAGCAGTACTTC.

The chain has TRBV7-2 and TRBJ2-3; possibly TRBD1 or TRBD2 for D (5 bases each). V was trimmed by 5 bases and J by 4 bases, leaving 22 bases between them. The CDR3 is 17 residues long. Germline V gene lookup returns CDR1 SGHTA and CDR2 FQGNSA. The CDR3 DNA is TGTGCCAGCAGCGCCTCCTCGGGACGTATGATCCCAGATACGCAGTATTTT. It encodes CASSASSGRMIPDTQYF.

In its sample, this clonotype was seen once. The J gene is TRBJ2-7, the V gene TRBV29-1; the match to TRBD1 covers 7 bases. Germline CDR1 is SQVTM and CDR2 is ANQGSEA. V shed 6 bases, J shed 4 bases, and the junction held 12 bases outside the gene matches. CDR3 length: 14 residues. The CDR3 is CSVGDTGAMYEQYF. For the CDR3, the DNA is TGCAGCGTGGGGGATACAGGGGCGATGTACGAGCAGTACTTC.

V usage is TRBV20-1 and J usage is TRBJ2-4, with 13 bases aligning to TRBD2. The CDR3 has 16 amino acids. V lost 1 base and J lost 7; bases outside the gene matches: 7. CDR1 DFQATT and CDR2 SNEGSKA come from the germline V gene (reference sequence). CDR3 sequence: CSARGGLAGAGNIQYF. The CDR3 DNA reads TGCAGTGCTAGAGGTGGACTAGCGGGAGCTGGGAACATTCAGTACTTC.

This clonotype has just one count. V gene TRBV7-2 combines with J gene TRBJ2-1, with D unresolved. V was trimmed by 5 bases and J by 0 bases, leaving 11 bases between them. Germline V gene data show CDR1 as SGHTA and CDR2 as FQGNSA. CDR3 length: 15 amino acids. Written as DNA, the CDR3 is TGTGCCAGCAGCACGTCTCAGATCTCCTACAATGAGCAGTTCTTC. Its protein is CASSTSQISYNEQFF.

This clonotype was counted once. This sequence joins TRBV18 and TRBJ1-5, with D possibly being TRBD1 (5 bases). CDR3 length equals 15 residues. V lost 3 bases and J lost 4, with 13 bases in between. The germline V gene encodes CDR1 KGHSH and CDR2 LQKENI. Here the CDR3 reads CASSPFAGGNQPQHF. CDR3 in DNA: TGTGCCAGCTCACCGTTTGCGGGGGGTAATCAGCCCCAGCATTTT.

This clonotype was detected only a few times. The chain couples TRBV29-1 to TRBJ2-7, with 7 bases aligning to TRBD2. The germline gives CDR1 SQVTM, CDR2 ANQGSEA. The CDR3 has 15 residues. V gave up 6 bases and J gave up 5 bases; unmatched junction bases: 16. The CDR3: CSVSPSGPRWDEQYF. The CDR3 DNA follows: TGCAGCGTATCCCCTAGCGGCCCTCGATGGGACGAGCAGTACTTC.

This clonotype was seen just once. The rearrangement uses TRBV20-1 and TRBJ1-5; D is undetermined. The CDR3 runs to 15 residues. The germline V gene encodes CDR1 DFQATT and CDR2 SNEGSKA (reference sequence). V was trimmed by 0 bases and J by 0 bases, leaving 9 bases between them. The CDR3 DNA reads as TGCAGTGCTAGAGAGGGAGGAGATAGCAATCAGCCCCAGCATTTT. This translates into CSAREGGDSNQPQHF.

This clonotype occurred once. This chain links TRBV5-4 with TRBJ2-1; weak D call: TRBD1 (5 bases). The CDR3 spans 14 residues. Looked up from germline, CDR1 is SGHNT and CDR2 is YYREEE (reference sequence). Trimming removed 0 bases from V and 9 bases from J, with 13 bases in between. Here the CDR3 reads CASSLEGSGFEQFF. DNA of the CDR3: TGTGCCAGCAGCTTGGAGGGGTCGGGCTTTGAGCAGTTCTTC.

The CDR3 DNA reads as TGCAGTGCTACCGAAATAGGGGGCAATCAGCCCCAGCATTTT. Its protein product is CSATEIGGNQPQHF. The gene calls are TRBV20-1 and TRBJ1-5; a possible D gene is TRBD1 (5 bases). Per the germline V gene, CDR1 is DFQATT and CDR2 is SNEGSKA (reference sequence). V lost 4 bases and J lost 2, with 12 bases in between. This CDR3 spans 14 amino acids.

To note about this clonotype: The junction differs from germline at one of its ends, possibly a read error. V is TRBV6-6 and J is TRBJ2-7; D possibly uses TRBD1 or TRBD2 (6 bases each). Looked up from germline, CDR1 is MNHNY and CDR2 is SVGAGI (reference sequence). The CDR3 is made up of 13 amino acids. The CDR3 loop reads CASSQGGTYGQYF. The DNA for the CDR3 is TGTGCCAGCAGCCAAGGGGGGACCTACGGGCAGTACTTC.

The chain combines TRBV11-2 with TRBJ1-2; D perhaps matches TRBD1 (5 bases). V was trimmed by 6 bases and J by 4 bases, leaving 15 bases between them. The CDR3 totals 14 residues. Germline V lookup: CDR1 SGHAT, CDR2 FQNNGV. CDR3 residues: CASRSGGLGYGYTF. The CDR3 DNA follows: TGTGCCAGCAGATCCGGGGGACTCGGCTATGGCTACACCTTC.

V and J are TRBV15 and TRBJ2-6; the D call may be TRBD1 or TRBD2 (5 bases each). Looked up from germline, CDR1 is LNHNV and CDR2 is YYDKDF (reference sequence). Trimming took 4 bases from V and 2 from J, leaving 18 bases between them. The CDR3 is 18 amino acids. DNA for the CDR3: TGTGCCACCAGCACCCGGGACCCTAACTTTGCTGGGGCCAACGTCCTGACTTTC. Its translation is CATSTRDPNFAGANVLTF. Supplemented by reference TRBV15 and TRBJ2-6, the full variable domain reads DAMVIQNPRYQVTQFGKPVTLSCSQTLNHNVMYWYQQKSSQAPKLLFHYYDKDFNNEADTPDNFQSRRPNTSFCFLDIRSPGLGDTAMYLCATSTRDPNFAGANVLTFGAGSRLTVL.

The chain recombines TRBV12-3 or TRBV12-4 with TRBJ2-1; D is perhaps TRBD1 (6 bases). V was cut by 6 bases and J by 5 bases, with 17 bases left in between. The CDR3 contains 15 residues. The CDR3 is CASRGAIGEHNEQFF. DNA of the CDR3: TGTGCCAGCAGGGGGGCCATAGGGGAGCACAATGAGCAGTTCTTC.

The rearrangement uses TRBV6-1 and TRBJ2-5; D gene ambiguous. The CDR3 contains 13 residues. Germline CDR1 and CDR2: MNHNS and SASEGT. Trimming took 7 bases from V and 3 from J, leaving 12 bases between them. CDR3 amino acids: CASTLTLKETQYF. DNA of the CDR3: TGTGCCAGCACCTTGACATTGAAAGAGACCCAGTACTTC.

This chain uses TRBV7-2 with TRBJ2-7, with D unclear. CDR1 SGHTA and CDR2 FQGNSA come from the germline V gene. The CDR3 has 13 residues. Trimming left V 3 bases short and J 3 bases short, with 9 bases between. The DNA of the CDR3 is TGTGCCAGCAGCTTTATGTTCAACTACGAGCAGTACTTC. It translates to CASSFMFNYEQYF.

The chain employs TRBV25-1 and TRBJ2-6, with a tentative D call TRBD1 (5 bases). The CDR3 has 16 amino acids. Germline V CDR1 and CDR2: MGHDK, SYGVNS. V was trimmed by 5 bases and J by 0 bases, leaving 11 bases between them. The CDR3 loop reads CASSPLDSSGANVLTF. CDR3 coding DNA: TGTGCCAGCAGTCCACTTGACAGCTCTGGGGCCAACGTCCTGACTTTC.

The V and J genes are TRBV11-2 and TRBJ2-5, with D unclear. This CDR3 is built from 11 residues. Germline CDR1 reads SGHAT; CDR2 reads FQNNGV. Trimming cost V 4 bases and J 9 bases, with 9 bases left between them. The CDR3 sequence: CASSSVSAQYF. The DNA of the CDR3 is TGTGCCAGCAGCTCGGTGTCTGCCCAGTACTTC.

CDR3 residues: CASSPTTSGSPDTQYF. CDR3 coding DNA: TGCGCCAGCAGCCCGACGACTAGCGGGAGTCCAGATACGCAGTATTTT. This chain joins TRBV5-1 and TRBJ2-3; 12 positions match TRBD2. The ends lost 4 bases at V and 4 bases at J; junction bases unmatched: 7. CDR1 SGHRS and CDR2 YFSETQ come from the germline V gene. The CDR3 covers 16 residues.

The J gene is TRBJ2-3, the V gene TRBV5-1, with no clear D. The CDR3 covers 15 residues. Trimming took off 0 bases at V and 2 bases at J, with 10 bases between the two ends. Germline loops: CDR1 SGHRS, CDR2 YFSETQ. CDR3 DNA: TGCGCCAGCAGCTTGGACCGCCTTACCACAGATACGCAGTATTTT. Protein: CASSLDRLTTDTQYF.

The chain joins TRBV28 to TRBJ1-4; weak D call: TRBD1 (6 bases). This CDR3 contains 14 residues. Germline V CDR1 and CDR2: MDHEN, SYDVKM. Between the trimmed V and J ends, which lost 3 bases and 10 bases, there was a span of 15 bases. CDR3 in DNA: TGTGCCAGCAGTTTCTGGACAGCCCAAGGAAAACTGTTTTTT. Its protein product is CASSFWTAQGKLFF.

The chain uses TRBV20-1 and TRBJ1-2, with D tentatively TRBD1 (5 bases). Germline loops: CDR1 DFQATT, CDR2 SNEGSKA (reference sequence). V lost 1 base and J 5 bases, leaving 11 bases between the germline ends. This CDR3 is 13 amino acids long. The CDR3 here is CSARVQGIYGYTF. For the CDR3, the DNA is TGCAGTGCTAGAGTCCAGGGAATATATGGCTACACCTTC.

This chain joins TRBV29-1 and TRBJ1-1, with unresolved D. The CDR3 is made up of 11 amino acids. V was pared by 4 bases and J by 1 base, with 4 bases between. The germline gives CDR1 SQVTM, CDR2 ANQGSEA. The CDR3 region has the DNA TGCAGCGTTGTTAGGAACACTGAAGCTTTCTTT. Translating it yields CSVVRNTEAFF.